The 19 T cell receptor beta chains listed next were all sequenced from one sample in a study of response to subunit inactivated influenza vaccine. TCRdb itself ran the RT-PCR reads through MiXCR, one entry per CDR3 protein. The sample shows 550,000 to 650,000 distinct CDR3 sequences, 10% to 15% of them seen only once. The sample consisted of PBMCs from blood, taken on the day of vaccination. These TCRs come from a man aged 50 to 60 who received an inactivated influenza vaccine.

This clonotype was observed at least ten times. The chain carries TRBV7-9 and TRBJ1-6, with a possible D match to TRBD1 (6 bases). V was shortened by 3 bases and J by 8 bases, with 17 bases between the two germline ends. From germline, CDR1 is SEHNR and CDR2 FQNEAQ (reference sequence). The CDR3 contains 16 residues. This chain's CDR3 is CASSFPQGTGHSPLHF. For the CDR3, the DNA is TGTGCCAGCAGCTTTCCACAGGGCACCGGCCATTCACCCCTCCACTTT. The entire variable domain, with the rest obtained from reference TRBV7-9 and TRBJ1-6, is as follows: DTGVSQNPRHKITKRGQNVTFRCDPISEHNRLYWYRQTLGQGPEFLTYFQNEAQLEKSRLLSDRFSAERPKGSFSTLEIQRTEQGDSAMYLCASSFPQGTGHSPLHFGNGTRLTVT.

This clonotype was seen many times. The rearrangement links TRBV28 to TRBJ1-4, with D perhaps matching TRBD1 (6 bases). Germline loops: CDR1 MDHEN, CDR2 SYDVKM. Trimming removed 5 bases at V and 6 bases at J, with 16 bases between. The CDR3 loop spans 15 amino acids. The CDR3 nucleotides are TGTGCCAGCAGTGCACAGGGAAAGTTCGATGAAAAACTGTTTTTT. This gives the protein CASSAQGKFDEKLFF.

Only a few counts were recorded for this clonotype. V is TRBV20-1 and J is TRBJ2-1, with TRBD1 matching 11 bases. The CDR3 has 15 residues. In germline, CDR1 is DFQATT, CDR2 SNEGSKA (reference sequence). The V and J ends lost 5 bases and 6 bases, in that order; junction bases with no gene match: 9. This CDR3 reads CSAQTDRGRGNEQFF. The CDR3 DNA reads as TGCAGTGCTCAAACGGACAGGGGGCGCGGCAATGAGCAGTTCTTC.

This clonotype has more than one count but fewer than ten. The chain uses TRBV4-2 and TRBJ2-7; 7 bases map to TRBD2. V trimming: 3 bases; J trimming: 0 bases; junction bases outside the gene matches: 5. The germline V gene encodes CDR1 LGHNA and CDR2 YNFKEQ. CDR3 length: 15 residues. CDR3 amino acids: CASSQSGGSSYEQYF. The CDR3, as DNA: TGTGCCAGCAGCCAGTCGGGGGGAAGCTCCTACGAGCAGTACTTC.

This clonotype was counted between two and nine times. This chain connects TRBV30 to TRBJ2-2; D unclear. Between the trimmed V and J ends, which lost 4 bases and 7 bases, there was a span of 10 bases. The CDR3 totals 12 residues. The germline V gene encodes CDR1 GTSNPN and CDR2 SVGIG (reference sequence). DNA of the CDR3: TGTGCCTGGAAAGGGATTGGCGGGGAGCTGTTTTTT. It is translated as CAWKGIGGELFF. Together with reference TRBV30 and TRBJ2-2, the CDR3 gives the full variable domain: SQTIHQWPATLVQPVGSPLSLECTVEGTSNPNLYWYRQAAGRGLQLLFYSVGIGQISSEVPQNLSASRPQDRQFILSSKKLLLSDSGFYLCAWKGIGGELFFGEGSRLTVL.

This clonotype was picked up a small number of times. The chain combines TRBV9 with TRBJ2-7, with 8 bases matching TRBD1. Germline lookup yields CDR1 SGDLS and CDR2 YYNGEE. After removal of 2 bases from V and 2 bases from J, the junction contained 3 bases not matched to a gene. This CDR3 region has 14 residues. The CDR3 DNA sequence: TGTGCCAGCAGCGTCGGACAGGGAACCTACGAGCAGTACTTC. Its translation is CASSVGQGTYEQYF.

This clonotype occurred a few times. V usage is TRBV6-2 or TRBV6-3 and J usage is TRBJ2-7, with D perhaps TRBD2 (6 bases). The CDR3 is 17 amino acids. Trimming removed 0 bases at V and 3 bases at J, with 18 bases between. The V gene's germline CDR1 is MNHEY and CDR2 SVGEGT. In nucleotides, the CDR3 is TGTGCCAGCAGTTACTCTTTGGTAAGAGCGGGTATCTACGAGCAGTACTTC. Translation gives CASSYSLVRAGIYEQYF.

J is TRBJ1-2 and V is TRBV5-1; a possible D gene is TRBD1 (5 bases). CDR1 is SGHRS and CDR2 is YFSETQ in the germline V gene. The V end was cut by 0 bases, the J end by 4 bases, with 10 bases between. The CDR3 is 14 amino acids. CDR3 sequence (DNA): TGCGCCAGCAGCTTGGGAACAGGTTCCTATGGCTACACCTTC. Protein sequence: CASSLGTGSYGYTF.

V is TRBV6-2 or TRBV6-3 and J is TRBJ1-3; no definite D call. V gave up 2 bases and J gave up 2 bases, with 7 bases separating them. This CDR3 is built from 14 residues. Germline assignment: CDR1 MNHEY and CDR2 SVGEGT. The CDR3 protein is CASSYLGPGNTIYF. The DNA of the CDR3 is TGTGCCAGCAGTTACCTCGGGCCTGGAAACACCATATATTTT.

V usage is TRBV4-2 and J usage is TRBJ1-5; 8 nucleotides match TRBD1. This CDR3 comprises 14 residues. V was clipped by 5 bases and J by 7 bases; unmatched bases: 7. Germline V gives CDR1 LGHNA, CDR2 YNFKEQ. The CDR3 region is CASSKGQGGQPQHF. In DNA form, the CDR3 reads TGTGCCAGCAGCAAAGGACAGGGCGGGCAGCCCCAGCATTTT.

This clonotype was observed at least ten times. J is TRBJ2-2 and V is TRBV20-1; TRBD2 might be the D (6 bases). V was pared by 3 bases and J by 7 bases, with 12 bases between. The CDR3 contains 13 residues. Germline CDR1 reads DFQATT; CDR2 reads SNEGSKA (reference sequence). CDR3: CSASVSGGGELFF. The CDR3 DNA reads as TGCAGTGCTAGTGTTTCCGGGGGCGGGGAGCTGTTTTTT.

The J gene is TRBJ2-7, the V gene TRBV2; TRBD2 matches 7 bases. Germline V gives CDR1 SNHLY, CDR2 FYNNEI. This CDR3 is built from 16 residues. The J segment lost 6 bases and the V segment lost 0 bases, leaving 11 bases of the junction unmatched. This chain's CDR3 is CASSEAGGGPSSEQYF. Written as DNA, the CDR3 is TGTGCCAGCAGTGAAGCCGGGGGAGGGCCCTCGAGCGAGCAGTACTTC.

This clonotype has just a few counts. The genes are TRBV11-2 and TRBJ2-5; no clear D gene. CDR3 size: 15 residues. With 5 bases removed from V and 0 bases from J, the gap between germline ends came to 13 bases. CDR1 and CDR2 from the germline V gene are SGHAT and FQNNGV. The DNA of the CDR3 is TGTGCCAGCAGCCCCCTACTGACAAACCAAGAGACCCAGTACTTC. Translated: CASSPLLTNQETQYF. The whole variable domain, remainder taken from reference TRBV11-2 and TRBJ2-5, is EAGVAQSPRYKIIEKRQSVAFWCNPISGHATLYWYQQILGQGPKLLIQFQNNGVVDDSQLPKDRFSAERLKGVDSTLKIQPAKLEDSAVYLCASSPLLTNQETQYFGPGTRLLVL.

This clonotype has at least ten counts. This chain uses TRBV29-1 with TRBJ2-1; 7 positions agree with TRBD2. In germline, CDR1 is SQVTM, CDR2 ANQGSEA. This CDR3 is 16 amino acids long. V gave up 1 base and J gave up 0 bases; unmatched junction bases: 6. The DNA for the CDR3 is TGCAGCGTTGAAGGGAGCGGGATCAGCTCCTACAATGAGCAGTTCTTC. Translation: CSVEGSGISSYNEQFF.

This clonotype occurred a few times. The chain employs TRBV6-2 or TRBV6-3 and TRBJ2-2; 14 nucleotides agree with TRBD2. V was clipped by 5 bases and J by 6 bases; unmatched bases: 2. CDR1 and CDR2 (germline): MNHEY, SVGEGT. This CDR3 has 15 amino acids. CDR3 DNA: TGTGCCAGCAGTCGGACTAGCGGGAGGCCCGGGGAGCTGTTTTTT. It encodes CASSRTSGRPGELFF.

The table lists this clonotype with a few counts. One end of the junction varies from germline; a read error may be responsible. This chain connects TRBV5-1 to TRBJ1-1; possibly TRBD1 for D (5 bases). Germline V lookup: CDR1 SGHRS, CDR2 YFSETQ. This CDR3 region has 16 residues. The chain's CDR3 is CASTLGGAGLNTEAFF. As DNA, the CDR3 is TGCGCCAGCACCTTGGGGGGAGCAGGGTTGAACACTGAAGCTTTCTTT.

The gene calls are TRBV6-2 or TRBV6-3 and TRBJ2-7, with TRBD1 as a possible D gene (5 bases). The V gene lost 5 bases and the J gene lost 6 bases, with 14 bases spanning the gap. The CDR3 is 13 residues long. Per germline, CDR1 MNHEY and CDR2 SVGEGT. The CDR3 here is CASSARQLGEQYF. The CDR3 DNA sequence: TGTGCCAGCAGTGCACGACAGCTAGGCGAGCAGTACTTC.

The V call is TRBV10-3, the J call TRBJ2-5; tentatively, D is TRBD1 (6 bases). Trimming cost V 0 bases and J 9 bases, with 23 bases left between them. Germline lookup yields CDR1 ENHRY and CDR2 SYGVKD. There are 17 residues in the CDR3. The CDR3 region is CAISESPRATGNLPQYF. CDR3 sequence (DNA): TGTGCCATCAGTGAGTCCCCACGGGCCACAGGGAATTTGCCCCAGTACTTC.

The chain recombines TRBV29-1 with TRBJ1-2; tentatively, D is TRBD1 (5 bases). V lost 6 bases to trimming and J lost 3 bases, with 11 bases between them. Germline V gene sequence: CDR1 SQVTM, CDR2 ANQGSEA. The CDR3 is made up of 12 amino acids. CDR3 sequence: CSVDKGYYGYTF. DNA for the CDR3: TGCAGCGTAGACAAGGGGTACTATGGCTACACCTTC.